One and the same sample provided the 21 T cell receptor beta chains below, sequenced in a study of blood T cell repertoires in COVID-19. The table came from immunoSEQ multiplex PCR; TCRdb's copy has only in-frame clones and leaves some out. Here the sample spans around 180,000 clones, approximately 79% being singletons. Input material: peripheral blood. The receptors stem from an elderly woman with acute or convalescent COVID-19.

This clone was detected only a few times. The chain joins TRBV5-1 to TRBJ2-1; 9 bases agree with TRBD1. CDR1 and CDR2 (germline): SGHRS, YFSETQ. The junction had 12 bases not matched to a gene; V was cut back by 0 bases and J by 8 bases. This CDR3 has 17 residues. CDR3: CASSLDPGQGISDEQFF. The DNA of the CDR3 is TGCGCCAGCAGCTTGGATCCGGGACAGGGAATTTCGGATGAGCAGTTCTTC.

The chain recombines TRBV4-1 with TRBJ2-1; the D gene is possibly TRBD2 (5 bases). This CDR3 spans 15 amino acids. Trimming took off 2 bases at V and 6 bases at J, with 14 bases between the two ends. Germline-derived CDR1 and CDR2 are MGHRA and YSYEKL. The chain's CDR3 is CASSQLGDGLNEQFF. CDR3 coding DNA: TGCGCCAGCAGCCAATTGGGAGATGGGCTCAATGAGCAGTTCTTC.

The chain links TRBV10-3 to TRBJ1-4; no reliable D call. Deletions cut 0 bases from V and 8 bases from J, with 7 bases between. The germline CDR1 and CDR2 sequences are ENHRY and SYGVKD. The length of the CDR3 is 13 residues. In DNA form, the CDR3 reads TGTGCCATCAGTGAGTCCTCCCCCGAAAAACTGTTTTTT. As protein: CAISESSPEKLFF.

The CDR3 DNA reads TGTGCCAGCAGCCAAGGGTACAGGAAAGGTGAAAAACTGTTTTTT. This codes for CASSQGYRKGEKLFF. This chain uses TRBV4-2 with TRBJ1-4, with a weak D call TRBD1 (5 bases). The germline gives CDR1 LGHNA, CDR2 YNFKEQ. Between the trimmed V and J ends, which lost 1 base and 7 bases, there was a span of 13 bases. The CDR3 runs 15 residues.

This clone was seen only once. The rearrangement uses TRBV10-3 and TRBJ2-7; D uncertain. Between the trimmed V and J ends, which lost 3 bases and 4 bases, there was a span of 10 bases. The CDR3 has 13 residues. Germline assignment: CDR1 ENHRY and CDR2 SYGVKD. CDR3: CAISEEQRYEQYF. The CDR3 nucleotides read TGTGCCATCAGTGAAGAGCAGAGGTACGAGCAGTACTTC.

The V and J genes are TRBV11-3 and TRBJ2-3, with TRBD1 matching 10 bases. The germline V gene has CDR1 SGHNT and CDR2 YENEEA. The CDR3 sequence is 15 residues long. Trimming removed 4 bases from V and 3 bases from J; junction bases left unmatched: 4. The CDR3 sequence: CASSSWTGGTDTQYF. In DNA form, the CDR3 reads TGTGCCAGCAGCTCTTGGACAGGGGGAACAGATACGCAGTATTTT.

V and J are TRBV10-1 and TRBJ2-7; 9 nucleotides agree with TRBD1. CDR3 length: 15 amino acids. Germline V CDR1 and CDR2: WNHNN, SYGVQD (reference sequence). V shed 4 bases, J shed 6 bases, and the junction held 10 bases outside the gene matches. CDR3 sequence reads: CASSGGTGSASEQYF. The CDR3 nucleotides read TGCGCCAGCAGTGGGGGGACAGGGTCGGCCTCCGAGCAGTACTTC.

This sequence joins TRBV5-4 and TRBJ2-7; D might be TRBD2 (7 bases). This CDR3 spans 16 amino acids. V was clipped by 5 bases and J by 3 bases, with 21 bases between them. Germline assignment: CDR1 SGHNT and CDR2 YYREEE (reference sequence). This CDR3 reads CASSVGGGPSFYEQYF. Written as DNA, the CDR3 is TGTGCCAGCAGTGTTGGGGGGGGCCCCTCCTTCTACGAGCAGTACTTC. Full variable domain (rest looked up from reference TRBV5-4 and TRBJ2-7): ETGVTQSPTHLIKTRGQQVTLRCSSQSGHNTVSWYQQALGQGPQFIFQYYREEENGRGNFPPRFSGLQFPNYSSELNVNALELDDSALYLCASSVGGGPSFYEQYFGPGTRLTVT.

The sample holds a few counts of this clone. J is TRBJ2-2 and V is TRBV10-1; 7 bases align to TRBD2. The length of the CDR3 is 16 residues. Germline assignment: CDR1 WNHNN and CDR2 SYGVQD (reference sequence). V shed 1 base and J 4 bases; nucleotides not matched to a gene: 6. CDR3 region: CASSELSGMGTGELFF. The CDR3 nucleotides read TGCGCCAGCAGTGAGTTAAGCGGGATGGGCACCGGGGAGCTGTTTTTT.

The rearrangement joins TRBV4-3 to TRBJ2-7; D call uncertain. The V end lost 0 bases, the J end lost 2 bases, and 14 bases lay between the germline ends. There are 16 residues in the CDR3. CDR1 and CDR2 from the germline V gene are LGHNA and YSLEER. CDR3 amino acids: CASSQDPPGSPYEQYF. CDR3 nucleotides: TGCGCCAGCAGCCAAGATCCCCCGGGTTCCCCCTACGAGCAGTACTTC.

V usage is TRBV6-6 and J usage is TRBJ1-3; 9 bases are a match to TRBD1. The CDR3 runs to 16 residues. V shed 7 bases, J shed 2 bases, and the junction held 9 bases outside the gene matches. Germline CDR1 MNHNY, CDR2 SVGAGI (reference sequence). The CDR3 DNA sequence: TGTGCCAGCACCAGACCGGGACAGGGCCCTGGAAACACCATATATTTT. Its protein product is CASTRPGQGPGNTIYF.

The chain combines TRBV5-6 with TRBJ1-1; 7 positions match TRBD1. Unmatched junction bases numbered 9, after V lost 3 bases and J lost 4 bases. Germline loops: CDR1 SGHDT, CDR2 YYEEEE. This CDR3 has 15 amino acids. CDR3 bases: TGTGCCAGCAGCTCGAACAACAGGGGTTTCACTGAAGCTTTCTTT. This sequence encodes CASSSNNRGFTEAFF.

V and J are TRBV5-4 and TRBJ2-7; D uncertain. CDR3 length equals 11 residues. Germline lookup yields CDR1 SGHNT and CDR2 YYREEE (reference sequence). V was trimmed by 4 bases and J by 3 bases, leaving 5 bases between them. The CDR3 loop reads CASSLNYEQYF. The CDR3 DNA sequence: TGTGCCAGCAGCCTTAACTACGAGCAGTACTTC.

The genes are TRBV28 and TRBJ2-4, with 12 bases lining up with TRBD1. This CDR3 comprises 15 residues. Trimming removed 6 bases from V and 9 bases from J; junction bases left unmatched: 9. Germline CDR1 and CDR2: MDHEN and SYDVKM. CDR3 region: CASSPGTGGLTIQYF. In DNA, the CDR3 is TGTGCCAGCAGCCCCGGGACAGGGGGCTTAACCATTCAGTACTTC.

The rearrangement uses TRBV4-1 and TRBJ2-2; 8 nucleotides align to TRBD2. V dropped 4 bases and J dropped 5; count of bases not matched to a gene: 12. The CDR3 covers 17 residues. Germline assignment: CDR1 MGHRA and CDR2 YSYEKL. CDR3 amino acids: CASSPHPAGVDTGELFF. The CDR3 region has the DNA TGCGCCAGCAGCCCCCACCCAGCGGGAGTTGATACCGGGGAGCTGTTTTTT.

This clone was seen only a few times. This rearrangement joins TRBV28 to TRBJ1-3, with D possibly being TRBD1 (5 bases). Germline V gene data show CDR1 as MDHEN and CDR2 as SYDVKM. V shed 7 bases and J shed 4 bases, with 14 bases lying between them. This CDR3 has 14 amino acids. This CDR3 reads CASTSGGSGNTIYF. The CDR3 region has the DNA TGTGCCAGCACCAGCGGGGGGTCGGGAAACACCATATATTTT.

This sequence joins TRBV11-2 and TRBJ2-7; D gene unclear. Germline V gives CDR1 SGHAT, CDR2 FQNNGV. Between the trimmed V and J ends, which lost 4 bases and 3 bases, there was a span of 7 bases. The CDR3 loop spans 12 amino acids. The CDR3 coding sequence is TGTGCCAGCAGCTCGAACAGCTACGAGCAGTACTTC. It is translated as CASSSNSYEQYF.

The V gene is TRBV18, the J gene TRBJ2-5, with D hard to call. In germline, CDR1 is KGHSH, CDR2 LQKENI. V lost 2 bases, J lost 4 bases, and 8 bases lay in between. This CDR3 is 13 amino acids long. Here the CDR3 DNA reads TGTGCCAGCTCACCAGGAGACCGAGAGACCCAGTACTTC. Its protein is CASSPGDRETQYF.

V is TRBV6-5 and J is TRBJ2-2, with D unresolved. V lost 11 bases, J lost 0 bases, and 13 bases lay in between. Germline V gene sequence: CDR1 MNHEY, CDR2 SVGAGI. This CDR3 contains 14 residues. The DNA for the CDR3 is TGTGCCCACCAAACAGCCCCGAACACCGGGGAGCTGTTTTTT. This sequence encodes CAHQTAPNTGELFF.

The chain combines TRBV11-2 with TRBJ2-1; 10 positions agree with TRBD2. CDR1 and CDR2 from the germline V gene are SGHAT and FQNNGV. The CDR3 length is 16 residues. V trimming: 4 bases; J trimming: 8 bases; junction bases outside the gene matches: 11. The CDR3 nucleotides are TGTGCCAGCAGCTCCCCACTAGCGGGATTTAGGTATGAGCAGTTCTTC. Its translation: CASSSPLAGFRYEQFF.

This rearrangement joins TRBV25-1 to TRBJ1-6; D gene unclear. The germline V gene encodes CDR1 MGHDK and CDR2 SYGVNS. This CDR3 comprises 16 residues. The V end was cut by 6 bases, the J end by 3 bases, with 15 bases between. As DNA, the CDR3 is TGTGCCAGCAGCCTCGGCGGAGGACGCTATAATTCACCCCTCCACTTT. Translating it yields CASSLGGGRYNSPLHF.